The 25 T cell receptor beta chains below were found in one sample sequenced in a study of blood T cell repertoires in COVID-19 (dated by TCRdb to about 2020). The library was made by the immunoSEQ multiplex PCR assay. Here the immuneACCESS table is served through TCRdb, limited to in-frame sequences with V and J called. Missing clones are a known gap in these copies; in checked studies unresolved V genes cover under half, and the rest lacks a known reason. The sample records 200,000 or so clones, 88% of which are singletons. The ten largest account for 3.7% of the sample. What was sequenced was PBMCs or T cells enriched from blood (not recorded which). These receptors all stem from a woman aged 25-40 years who had been exposed to COVID-19.

The rearrangement uses TRBV5-6 and TRBJ2-3, with 7 bases lining up with TRBD2. This CDR3 comprises 15 residues. Germline CDR1 and CDR2: SGHDT and YYEEEE. Trimming at V came to 4 bases and at J to 0 bases, leaving 5 bases not matched to a gene. CDR3 sequence reads: CASSPGLVSTDTQYF. The CDR3 DNA reads TGTGCCAGCAGCCCTGGACTAGTCAGCACAGATACGCAGTATTTT.

J is TRBJ2-1 and V is TRBV7-2; D perhaps matches TRBD2 (6 bases). CDR3 length equals 15 residues. The V end was cut by 5 bases, the J end by 0 bases, with 11 bases between. Germline values: CDR1 SGHTA, CDR2 FQGNSA. The CDR3 DNA reads TGTGCCAGCAGCCCCAGCGGGCGCTCCTACAATGAGCAGTTCTTC. Residues: CASSPSGRSYNEQFF.

CDR3 coding DNA: TGTGCCAGCAGCTTGACAGGGGAGGCTAATGAAAAACTGTTTTTT. This encodes CASSLTGEANEKLFF. The chain recombines TRBV7-2 with TRBJ1-4; 8 bases match TRBD1. The CDR3 covers 15 residues. V dropped 3 bases and J dropped 3; count of bases not matched to a gene: 3. The germline gives CDR1 SGHTA, CDR2 FQGNSA.

This clone was counted a single time. The rearrangement links TRBV11-3 to TRBJ2-1, with D perhaps matching TRBD2 (6 bases). CDR3 size: 20 residues. From germline, CDR1 is SGHNT and CDR2 YENEEA. V lost 4 bases and J lost 0, with 25 bases in between. In DNA, the CDR3 is TGTGCCAGCAGCTCTCTCCGGGGCGGCGCGGGGCCCAGCTCCTACAATGAGCAGTTCTTC. It is translated as CASSSLRGGAGPSSYNEQFF.

V is TRBV3-1 (or the pseudogene TRBV3-2) and J is TRBJ2-1; TRBD2 might be the D (6 bases). Germline V gene data show CDR1 as LGHDT and CDR2 as YNNKEL (reference sequence). Trimming cost V 1 base and J 4 bases, with 11 bases left between them. The CDR3 covers 15 residues. In nucleotides, the CDR3 is TGTGCCAGCAGCCAAGTCCCTAGCGCTTACAATGAGCAGTTCTTC. Its protein is CASSQVPSAYNEQFF.

The chain joins TRBV6-5 to TRBJ2-7; TRBD2 agrees at 12 bases. The CDR3 has 15 amino acids. V lost 6 bases and J lost 4; bases outside the gene matches: 7. Germline lookup yields CDR1 MNHEY and CDR2 SVGAGI. CDR3: CASSPTSGRTYEQYF. DNA for the CDR3: TGTGCCAGCAGCCCAACTAGCGGGAGGACTTACGAGCAGTACTTC.

This chain joins TRBV15 and TRBJ1-1; no clear D. The CDR3 is 12 amino acids. Trimming left V 3 bases short and J 7 bases short, with 9 bases between. Germline V lookup: CDR1 LNHNV, CDR2 YYDKDF (reference sequence). The CDR3 DNA reads as TGTGCCACCAGCAGGTCCCTAGGTGAAGCTTTCTTT. Amino acids: CATSRSLGEAFF.

The chain carries TRBV7-9 and TRBJ1-2; 7 nucleotides match TRBD1. Germline CDR1 is SEHNR and CDR2 is FQNEAQ (reference sequence). The CDR3 extends over 12 amino acids. Unmatched junction bases numbered 3, after V lost 3 bases and J lost 8 bases. The CDR3 DNA reads TGTGCCAGCAGCTTCAGGGGGAGCGGCTACACCTTC. Encoded protein: CASSFRGSGYTF.

This chain connects TRBV10-3 to TRBJ1-5, with D possibly being TRBD1 (6 bases). The germline CDR1 and CDR2 sequences are ENHRY and SYGVKD. Deletions cut 3 bases from V and 0 bases from J, with 12 bases between. The CDR3 has 16 residues. The CDR3 reads CAISEGQRPSNQPQHF. The CDR3 bases are TGTGCCATCAGTGAAGGACAGAGACCTAGCAATCAGCCCCAGCATTTT.

Only a few counts were recorded for this clone. The chain carries TRBV20-1 and TRBJ1-3; D possibly corresponds to TRBD1 (6 bases). Looked up from germline, CDR1 is DFQATT and CDR2 is SNEGSKA (reference sequence). V was clipped by 3 bases and J by 1 base, with 16 bases between them. This CDR3 spans 16 amino acids. As DNA, the CDR3 is TGCAGTGCTAGTTCGTCGGGGGGCTATTCTGGAAACACCATATATTTT. Its translation: CSASSSGGYSGNTIYF.

This clone occurred many times. The chain carries TRBV25-1 and TRBJ2-5, with 8 nucleotides matching TRBD2. The CDR3 has 13 residues. Losses at the gene ends were 3 bases for V and 3 bases for J; bases not matched to a gene: 0. Germline V gives CDR1 MGHDK, CDR2 SYGVNS. The CDR3 loop is CASSDSGKETQYF. The CDR3 region has the DNA TGTGCCAGCAGTGATAGCGGGAAAGAGACCCAGTACTTC. Full variable domain (remainder filled in from reference TRBV25-1 and TRBJ2-5): EADIYQTPRYLVIGTGKKITLECSQTMGHDKMYWYQQDPGMELHLIHYSYGVNSTEKGDLSSESTVSRIRTEHFPLTLESARPSHTSQYLCASSDSGKETQYFGPGTRLLVL.

The rearrangement links TRBV5-6 to TRBJ2-5, with D maybe TRBD2 (6 bases). Trimming stripped 4 bases from V and 2 bases from J, with 21 bases between. Germline-derived CDR1 and CDR2 are SGHDT and YYEEEE. The CDR3 covers 17 residues. Here the CDR3 DNA reads TGTGCCAGCAGCCCCGACGGGGGTTTTGGTGGGCAAGAGACCCAGTACTTC. Its protein product is CASSPDGGFGGQETQYF.

This clone was observed a single time. The chain is built from TRBV6-5 and TRBJ2-1; possibly TRBD1 for D (5 bases). Looked up from germline, CDR1 is MNHEY and CDR2 is SVGAGI. The CDR3 sequence is 13 residues long. V was cut by 5 bases and J by 4 bases, with 9 bases left in between. CDR3 residues: CASSRQLYNEQFF. The CDR3 DNA reads TGTGCCAGCAGTCGACAGCTTTACAATGAGCAGTTCTTC.

This clone was recorded a few times. The sample contains more than one DNA sequence encoding this CDR3. The rearrangement joins TRBV7-9 to TRBJ2-7; D unresolved. Trimming took off 3 bases at V and 4 bases at J, with 4 bases between the two ends. The CDR3 is 11 residues long. CDR1 is SEHNR, CDR2 FQNEAQ, per germline (reference sequence). The CDR3 nucleotides are TGTGCCAGCAGCTTTCAATACGAGCAGTACTTC. This codes for CASSFQYEQYF.

The V call is TRBV28, the J call TRBJ1-2; TRBD1 matches 7 bases. Germline lookup yields CDR1 MDHEN and CDR2 SYDVKM. CDR3 length: 14 residues. V shed 3 bases, J shed 4 bases, and the junction held 5 bases outside the gene matches. CDR3 bases: TGTGCCAGCAGTTTCAAGGGGGCGAGCTATGGCTACACCTTC. Encoded protein: CASSFKGASYGYTF.

The genes are TRBV27 and TRBJ1-6; 8 bases are shared with TRBD1. Germline V CDR1 and CDR2: MNHEY, SMNVEV (reference sequence). The V and J ends lost 2 bases and 1 base, in that order; junction bases with no gene match: 10. The CDR3 has 19 amino acids. CDR3 residues: CASSLAAGGRSSYNSPLHF. DNA for the CDR3: TGTGCCAGCAGTTTAGCCGCAGGGGGCCGGTCTTCCTATAATTCACCCCTCCACTTT.

CDR3 amino acids: CASSEGASYEQYF. CDR3 DNA: TGCGCCAGCAGTGAAGGAGCTAGCTACGAGCAGTACTTC. V is TRBV10-1 and J is TRBJ2-7; D gene unclear. CDR1 is WNHNN and CDR2 is SYGVQD in the germline V gene (reference sequence). This CDR3 region has 13 residues. With 3 bases removed from V and 3 bases from J, the gap between germline ends came to 9 bases.

The CDR3 nucleotides read TGTGCCAGCAGTTACGAAGGGGAACTATCCTACAATGAGCAGTTCTTC. This codes for CASSYEGELSYNEQFF. The rearrangement links TRBV6-5 to TRBJ2-1; D might be TRBD1 (5 bases). V lost 2 bases, J lost 1 base, and 12 bases lay in between. Looked up from germline, CDR1 is MNHEY and CDR2 is SVGAGI. CDR3 length: 16 amino acids.

This sequence joins TRBV19 and TRBJ1-1; possibly TRBD1 for D (5 bases). CDR1 and CDR2 (germline): LNHDA, SQIVND (reference sequence). Between the trimmed V and J ends, which lost 2 bases and 4 bases, there was a span of 17 bases. CDR3 length equals 16 residues. The CDR3 loop is CASSIMGGSSGTEAFF. DNA of the CDR3: TGTGCCAGTAGTATAATGGGGGGGAGTAGTGGCACTGAAGCTTTCTTT.

V gene TRBV27 combines with J gene TRBJ2-2; 9 positions agree with TRBD2. The trim removed 2 bases at V and 0 bases at J, leaving 7 bases unmatched. CDR3 length equals 18 residues. The germline CDR1 and CDR2 sequences are MNHEY and SMNVEV (reference sequence). CDR3 in amino acids: CASSLGVSGRANTGELFF. The CDR3 region has the DNA TGTGCCAGCAGTTTAGGCGTTAGCGGGAGAGCGAACACCGGGGAGCTGTTTTTT.

This chain links TRBV2 with TRBJ1-4; possibly TRBD1 for D (6 bases). From germline, CDR1 is SNHLY and CDR2 FYNNEI. The CDR3 loop spans 15 amino acids. Trimming left V 0 bases short and J 8 bases short, with 13 bases between. CDR3 nucleotides: TGTGCCAGCAGTGAAGCTACAGGGAGAGCCGAAAAACTGTTTTTT. Residues: CASSEATGRAEKLFF.

V gene TRBV18 combines with J gene TRBJ2-7; D unclear. The CDR3 is 13 amino acids. Deletions cut 1 base from V and 0 bases from J, with 4 bases between. Per germline, CDR1 KGHSH and CDR2 LQKENI. CDR3 in amino acids: CASSPQSSYEQYF. CDR3 sequence (DNA): TGTGCCAGCTCACCACAGAGCTCCTACGAGCAGTACTTC.

The V and J genes are TRBV5-1 and TRBJ1-2, with a tentative D call TRBD1 (5 bases). The CDR3 consists of 13 residues. The V and J ends lost 2 bases and 3 bases respectively, with 8 bases between them. The V gene's germline CDR1 is SGHRS and CDR2 YFSETQ. CDR3 loop: CASSFEGDYGYTF. The CDR3 bases are TGCGCCAGCAGCTTTGAAGGGGACTATGGCTACACCTTC.

V is TRBV5-1 and J is TRBJ1-3, with D uncertain. The V gene's germline CDR1 is SGHRS and CDR2 YFSETQ. The V end was cut by 4 bases, the J end by 1 base, with 9 bases between. The CDR3 totals 14 residues. The CDR3 is CASSGRGSGNTIYF. The CDR3 nucleotides read TGCGCCAGCAGCGGCCGGGGTTCTGGAAACACCATATATTTT.

The rearrangement joins TRBV27 to TRBJ2-1, with 10 bases aligning to TRBD1. Germline V gene data show CDR1 as MNHEY and CDR2 as SMNVEV (reference sequence). This CDR3 spans 16 amino acids. V lost 5 bases and J lost 3; bases outside the gene matches: 7. As DNA, the CDR3 is TGTGCCAGCAGTATCCTTCGGACAGGGGGCTACAATGAGCAGTTCTTC. It translates to CASSILRTGGYNEQFF.